What follows describes a single T cell receptor beta chain. It has no known antigen specificity. Base-call qualities are not available, and no considerably larger clone is one nucleotide away. The sample originates from a study of shared clonotypes between healthy human individuals (dated by TCRdb to between 2020 and 2021). Broadly, across the study: The cohort included a few men and a couple of women between 18 and 49 years of age. For each donor, CD4 naive and CD4 memory were each given three plates, CD8 naive was given two plates, and CD8 memory was given one plate. To estimate repertoire size and how much clonotypes are shared between individuals, the study performed deep sequencing of blood TCR repertoires from about five healthy adults. Libraries were prepared and TCR repertoires were sequenced by different laboratories using diverse techniques, in order to increase sequencing depth and limit assay-specific biases. Per donor, leukapheresis produced somewhere between about 0.94 and 10 billion PBMCs. What the authors observed across the whole study: Rarefaction of sorted-subset datasets indicated incomplete sequencing despite the large sequencing depth. Based on pairwise subsampling, the degree of clonotype sharing among donors was expected to be affected by sequencing depth. When a handful of donors were compared, the shared fraction of clonotypes was 5% to 6.5% for naive CD4, 3.5% for naive CD8, more than 2% for memory CD4, and 0.4% for memory CD8. Compared with non-shared clonotypes, clonotypes shared by all four sorted-subset donors had higher generation probabilities. Larger estimated clonotype richness was generally found for naive subsets than for memory subsets. The genetic and exposure-history diversity represented was limited by the small number of donors. Only blood was sampled, and tissue TCR repertoires likely differ from those in blood.

Taken from cysteine to phenylalanine, the CDR3 has 15 residues. The only DNA kept is the CDR3, 45 bases in frame from the first base. From the germline V gene (reference sequence), CDR1 is MNHEY and CDR2 is SMNVEV. Compared with germline, V lacks 5 bases and J lacks 2 bases; bases without a gene match: 8. For the CD8 naive samples, CD45RO-negative cells were positively selected for CCR7, yielding a CD45RA+CCR7+ population from which TemRA cells were excluded. The donors were healthy, HIV-negative adults who had no recently reported acute infections or vaccinations. Every donor was a Caucasian adult residing in Nashville, Tennessee, USA. Blood was obtained by leukapheresis, after which PBMCs were separated by Ficoll-Histopaque density gradient centrifugation and cryopreserved in liquid nitrogen vapor phase. Analytical flow cytometry was used to check the purity and quantity of each magnetically sorted T cell population. Genomic DNA was isolated from every sorted fraction and measured by UV absorbance on a Nanodrop 2000c.

TCR CDR3 regions were amplified from genomic DNA by multiplex PCR using the deep immunoSEQ assay. Extracted genomic DNA from each cell subset was spread evenly across all wells of several immunoSEQ 96-well plates, with each plate serving as a replicate. For sorted subsets, about 200 ng genomic DNA, equal to 30,000 or so T cell genomes, was loaded into each replicate PCR. Purified libraries were measured with a Qubit 3.0 fluorometer, size-checked on a Bioanalyzer 2100, and measured again with the KAPA Library Quantification kit. Every immunoSEQ 96-well plate was sequenced on a dedicated single-read 150-cycle Illumina NextSeq 550 flow cell. The authors' analysis ran thus. Because the immunoSEQ output included only junctional sequences and no quality scores, the filtering could not be the same as the filtering used for full-length reads. Sequences were annotated with PyIR, a Python wrapper for IgBLAST v1.9, and V/J genes and CDR3 were assigned using IMGT germline references. Reads with weak V/J assignments (E-value above 1e-6), missing CDR3, stop codons, out-of-frame junctions, or ambiguous translated residues were removed. A V3J clonotype was defined by an identical inferred V gene, J gene, and CDR3 amino acid sequence. The percentage overlap between two repertoires was calculated by dividing the number of shared unique clonotypes by the size of the smaller repertoire. Three approaches were used to assess repertoire richness: RTK rarefaction, the Chao1 estimator, and Recon v2.1 estimates of unobserved clonotypes. For all TCRbeta clonotypes obtained by the gDNA method from a few donors, generation probabilities were computed with OLGA. In its TCRdb copy, this immuneACCESS table keeps in-frame sequences only and misses some clones. Where compared with another copy, unresolved V genes explain less than half of these, and the others have no known cause. That table furnishes V, J and clone size, whereas the DNA furnished D and trimming. A total of roughly 890,000 clones appear in this sample, roughly 92% of them only once. The ten largest clones add up to under 30% of the sample.

The rearranged segments are TRBV27 and TRBJ2-7; 8 bases in the junction line up with TRBD2. The material sequenced was naive CD8+ T cells sorted from blood. What the cell subset or site label conveys for this sample: CD45RA+CCR7+. The sequence derives from a man younger than 40 in good health. The nucleotide sequence reads TGTGCCAGCAGTCCTACTAGCGGAGGGACCTACGAGCAGTACTTC. Translated, this is CASSPTSGGTYEQYF.